This paragraph reports one TCR beta chain. Recruits, aged about 18 to 100 years, lived in 24 US areas. Profiling relied on immunoSEQ multiplex PCR, and the TCRdb table lists in-frame clones only, not all of them. Among 250,000 or so clones, around 93% were seen once, and the ten largest hold about 3%. This specimen comes from a study of blood T cell repertoires in COVID-19. V lost 4 bases to trimming and J lost 7 bases; unmatched junction nucleotides: 8. Germline CDR1 reads SGHRS; CDR2 reads YFSETQ. This CDR3 is built from 16 residues. Specimen: PBMCs or T cells enriched from blood (not recorded which). V usage is TRBV5-1 and J usage is TRBJ2-1; 13 bases match TRBD2. The clonotype was recovered from a man aged 35 to 55 who had been exposed to COVID-19. The CDR3 is CASSVGLAGQYNEQFF. The CDR3 DNA reads TGCGCCAGCAGCGTGGGACTAGCGGGACAATATAATGAGCAGTTCTTC.